This T cell receptor (beta chain) came from a study of identical twins. Points from the study as a whole: Monozygotic twins shared more out-of-frame TCR alpha than recombination models predicted.

Germline CDR1 is DFQATT and CDR2 is SNEGSKA (reference sequence). The CDR3 extends over 11 amino acids. Trimming took 7 bases from V and 8 from J, leaving 13 bases between them. As for this clonotype: Antigen unknown.

Each cDNA held unique molecular identifiers, and template switching gave it a universal primer site. In TCRdb, the 5' RACE reads were re-called with MiXCR into one record per CDR3 protein. This table holds 450,000 or so distinct CDR3 sequences, roughly an eighth found once. This same sample was also part of a study on yellow fever vaccine responses in identical twins.

V is TRBV20-1 and J is TRBJ2-3, with a weak D call TRBD2 (6 bases). This receptor was taken from a young woman in good health. Material for sequencing was CD4+ T cells sorted from blood. CDR3: CSEREGGTQYF. In DNA, the CDR3 is TGCAGTGAGAGAGAGGGAGGTACGCAGTATTTT.